This T cell receptor (beta chain) was identified in a study of blood T cell repertoires in COVID-19. Study-wide background: Acute and convalescent COVID-19 specimens originated in the United States, Italy and Spain. Nucleic acid was either cDNA or gDNA, and it came from T cells, B-cell-depleted T cells, or PBMCs.

This clone is a singleton in its sample. As handled by the study authors: Estimates of nucleated cell counts were drawn from the amplification of reference gene primers. Only in-frame clones appear in the TCRdb table, and some are missing; sequencing was by immunoSEQ multiplex PCR. That table gives V, J and clone size, and the DNA gave D and trimming. This table holds tens of thousands of clones, roughly 86% found once. Germline CDR1 PRHDT, CDR2 FYEKMQ (reference sequence). CDR3 length: 16 amino acids. J lost 5 bases, V lost 5 bases, and 9 bases had no gene match. V usage is TRBV13 and J usage is TRBJ1-4; TRBD1 matches at 9 bases. Specimen: peripheral blood. The sequence was obtained from a man aged 50 to 60 with acute or convalescent COVID-19. The CDR3 is CASSQNGQGMNEKLFF. The CDR3 nucleotides are TGTGCCAGCAGCCAGAATGGACAGGGGATGAATGAAAAACTGTTTTTT.